What follows is one T cell receptor (beta chain) and its context. This clonotype was seen repeatedly, ten times or more. The antigen this receptor binds is unknown. Base qualities were left out, and no much larger clone turns up one base away. This sample is drawn from a study of T-cell reconstitution after alpha-beta-depleted transplantation in children (dated by TCRdb to between 2015 and 2016). The study in broad terms: Using TCR repertoire profiling, the study quantitatively followed how T-cell immune reconstitution unfolded in children after TCRalphabeta/CD19-depleted allogeneic hematopoietic cell transplantation.

Germline trimming: 6 bases from V, 6 bases from J; junction bases outside gene matches: 2. There are 12 amino acids in the CDR3, from cysteine to phenylalanine inclusive. The sequence is cut down to CDR3 DNA, 36 bases in frame from base 1. The germline V gene provides CDR1 SQVTM and CDR2 ANQGSEA. Library creation used PCR. For sequencing, an Illumina HiSeq 2500 was employed. TCR libraries were prepared with molecular barcoding, using unique molecular identifiers to normalize TCRbeta repertoire quantification. Using fastp trimming at Q25 and MiXCR clonotype assembly, TCRdb reanalyzed the public sequencing data and kept in-frame beta chains. Duplicate CDR3 protein sequences are folded into a single record with the most common DNA and genes. The table for this sample lists some 640,000 distinct CDR3 sequences; roughly 17% of them were counted only once. The biggest ten clones account for around 0.96% of the sample.

In this chain, TRBV29-1 is recombined with TRBJ2-1, with 10 central nucleotides matching TRBD2. The starting material was PBMCs from the stem cell graft donor, obtained from the stem cell graft. This receptor was identified in a human donor who donated a stem cell graft to a child with acute myeloid leukemia. The base sequence is TGCAGCGTAACTAGCGGGGCCAATGAGCAGTTCTTC. This is translated as CSVTSGANEQFF.